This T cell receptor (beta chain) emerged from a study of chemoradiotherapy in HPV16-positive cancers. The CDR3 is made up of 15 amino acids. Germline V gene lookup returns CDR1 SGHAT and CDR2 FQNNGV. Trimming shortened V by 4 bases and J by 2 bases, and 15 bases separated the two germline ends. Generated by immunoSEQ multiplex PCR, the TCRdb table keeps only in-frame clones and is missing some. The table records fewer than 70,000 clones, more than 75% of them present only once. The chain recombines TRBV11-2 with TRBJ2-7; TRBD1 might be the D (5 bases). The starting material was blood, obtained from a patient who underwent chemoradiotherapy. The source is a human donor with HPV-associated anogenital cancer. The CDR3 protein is CASSSYQGKAYEQYF. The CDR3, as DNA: TGTGCCAGCAGCTCTTATCAGGGAAAGGCCTACGAGCAGTACTTC. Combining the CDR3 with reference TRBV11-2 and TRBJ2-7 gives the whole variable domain EAGVAQSPRYKIIEKRQSVAFWCNPISGHATLYWYQQILGQGPKLLIQFQNNGVVDDSQLPKDRFSAERLKGVDSTLKIQPAKLEDSAVYLCASSSYQGKAYEQYFGPGTRLTVT.